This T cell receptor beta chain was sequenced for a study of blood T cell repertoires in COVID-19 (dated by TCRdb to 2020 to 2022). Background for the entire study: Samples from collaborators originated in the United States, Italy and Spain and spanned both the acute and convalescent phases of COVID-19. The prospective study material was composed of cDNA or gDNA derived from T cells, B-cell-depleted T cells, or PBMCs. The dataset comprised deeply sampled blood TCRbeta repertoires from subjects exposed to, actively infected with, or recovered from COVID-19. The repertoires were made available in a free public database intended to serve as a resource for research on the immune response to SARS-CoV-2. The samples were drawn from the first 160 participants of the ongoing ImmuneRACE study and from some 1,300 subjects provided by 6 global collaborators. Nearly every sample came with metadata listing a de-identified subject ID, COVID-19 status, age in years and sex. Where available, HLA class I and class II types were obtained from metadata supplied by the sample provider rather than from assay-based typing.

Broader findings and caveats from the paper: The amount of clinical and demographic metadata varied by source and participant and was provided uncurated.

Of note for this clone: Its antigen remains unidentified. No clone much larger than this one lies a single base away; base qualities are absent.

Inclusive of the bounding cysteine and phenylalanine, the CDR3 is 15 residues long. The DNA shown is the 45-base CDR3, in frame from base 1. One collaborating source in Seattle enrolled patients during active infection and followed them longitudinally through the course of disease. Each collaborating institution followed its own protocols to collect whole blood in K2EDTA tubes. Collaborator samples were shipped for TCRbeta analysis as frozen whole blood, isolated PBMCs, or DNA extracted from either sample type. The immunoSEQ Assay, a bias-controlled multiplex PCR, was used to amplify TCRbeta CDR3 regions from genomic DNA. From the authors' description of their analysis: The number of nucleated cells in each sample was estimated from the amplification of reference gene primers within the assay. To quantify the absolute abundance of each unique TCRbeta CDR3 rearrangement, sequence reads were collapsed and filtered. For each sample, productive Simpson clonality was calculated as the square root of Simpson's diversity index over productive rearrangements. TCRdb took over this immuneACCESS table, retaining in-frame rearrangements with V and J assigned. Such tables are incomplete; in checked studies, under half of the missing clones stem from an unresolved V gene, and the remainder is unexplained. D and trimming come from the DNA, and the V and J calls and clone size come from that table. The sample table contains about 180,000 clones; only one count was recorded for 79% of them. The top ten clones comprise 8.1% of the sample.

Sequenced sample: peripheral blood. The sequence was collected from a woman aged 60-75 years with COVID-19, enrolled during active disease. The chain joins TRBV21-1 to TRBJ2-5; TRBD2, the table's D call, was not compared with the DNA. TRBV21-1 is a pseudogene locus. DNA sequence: TGTGCCAGCAGCAAATCATTAGCGGCTCAAGAGACCCAGTACTTC. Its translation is CASSKSLAAQETQYF.